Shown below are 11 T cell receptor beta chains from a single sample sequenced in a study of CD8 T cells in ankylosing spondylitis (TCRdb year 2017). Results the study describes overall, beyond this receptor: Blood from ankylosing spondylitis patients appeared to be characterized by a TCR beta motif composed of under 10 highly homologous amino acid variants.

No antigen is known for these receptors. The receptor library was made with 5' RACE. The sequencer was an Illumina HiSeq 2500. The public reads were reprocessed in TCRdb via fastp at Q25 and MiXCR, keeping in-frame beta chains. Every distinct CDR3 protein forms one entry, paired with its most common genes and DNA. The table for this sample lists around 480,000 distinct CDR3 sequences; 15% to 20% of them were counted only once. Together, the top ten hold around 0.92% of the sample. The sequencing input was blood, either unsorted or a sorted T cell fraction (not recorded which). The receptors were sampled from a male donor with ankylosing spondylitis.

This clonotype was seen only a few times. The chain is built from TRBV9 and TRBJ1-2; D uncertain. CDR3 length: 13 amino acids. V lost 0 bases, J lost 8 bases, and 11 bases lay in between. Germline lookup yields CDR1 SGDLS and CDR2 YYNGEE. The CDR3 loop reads CASSVVHRGGYTF. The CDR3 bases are TGTGCCAGCAGCGTAGTTCACCGAGGAGGCTACACCTTC.

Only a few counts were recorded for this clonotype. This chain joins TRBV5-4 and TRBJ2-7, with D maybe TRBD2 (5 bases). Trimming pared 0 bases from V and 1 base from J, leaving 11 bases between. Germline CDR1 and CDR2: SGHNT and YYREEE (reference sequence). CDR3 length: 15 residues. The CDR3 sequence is CASSLGGSRSYEQYF. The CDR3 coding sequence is TGTGCCAGCAGCTTGGGAGGGAGTAGGTCCTACGAGCAGTACTTC.

CDR3 in DNA: TGTGCCAGCTCAAACATGGCGGAGACCCAGTACTTC. Protein: CASSNMAETQYF. The genes are TRBV18 and TRBJ2-5, with D hard to call. The CDR3 spans 12 residues. Germline CDR1 reads KGHSH; CDR2 reads LQKENI. The ends were cut back, 5 bases at V and 5 bases at J, with 9 bases in the middle. The full variable domain, in which reference TRBV18 and TRBJ2-5 provide the parts outside the CDR3, is NAGVMQNPRHLVRRRGQEARLRCSPMKGHSHVYWYRQLPEEGLKFMVYLQKENIIDESGMPKERFSAEFPKEGPSILRIQQVVRGDSAAYFCASSNMAETQYFGPGTRLLVL.

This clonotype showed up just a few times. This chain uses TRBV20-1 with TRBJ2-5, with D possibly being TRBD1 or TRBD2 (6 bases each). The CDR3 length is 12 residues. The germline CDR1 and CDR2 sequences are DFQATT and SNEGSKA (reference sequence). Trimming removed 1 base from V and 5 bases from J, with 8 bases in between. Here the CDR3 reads CSARGRGETQYF. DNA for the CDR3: TGCAGTGCTAGAGGGAGGGGGGAGACCCAGTACTTC.

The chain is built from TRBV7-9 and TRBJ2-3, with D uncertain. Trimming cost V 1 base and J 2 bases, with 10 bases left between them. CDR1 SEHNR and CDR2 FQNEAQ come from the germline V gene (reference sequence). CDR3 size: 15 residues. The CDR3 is CASSLVGQLTDTQYF. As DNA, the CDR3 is TGTGCCAGCAGCTTAGTAGGCCAGCTCACAGATACGCAGTATTTT. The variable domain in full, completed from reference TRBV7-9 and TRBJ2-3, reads DTGVSQNPRHKITKRGQNVTFRCDPISEHNRLYWYRQTLGQGPEFLTYFQNEAQLEKSRLLSDRFSAERPKGSFSTLEIQRTEQGDSAMYLCASSLVGQLTDTQYFGPGTRLTVL.

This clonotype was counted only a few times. The CDR3 region is CASSYTGLENTIYF. The CDR3 bases are TGTGCCAGCAGTTATACAGGGCTTGAAAACACCATATATTTT. The chain is built from TRBV12-3 or TRBV12-4 and TRBJ1-3, with a weak D call TRBD1 (6 bases). The CDR3 contains 14 residues. Trimming pared 4 bases from V and 6 bases from J, leaving 13 bases between.

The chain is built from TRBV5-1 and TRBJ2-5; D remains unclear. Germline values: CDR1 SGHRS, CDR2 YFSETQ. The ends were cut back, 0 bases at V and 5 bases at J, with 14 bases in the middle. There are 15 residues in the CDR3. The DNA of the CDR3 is TGCGCCAGCAGCTTGGCCATGGAGTTCGGGGAGACCCAGTACTTC. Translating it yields CASSLAMEFGETQYF.

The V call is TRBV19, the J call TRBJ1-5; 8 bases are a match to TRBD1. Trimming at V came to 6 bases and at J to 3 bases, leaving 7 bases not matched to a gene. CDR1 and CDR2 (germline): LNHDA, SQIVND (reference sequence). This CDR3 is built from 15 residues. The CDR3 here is CASRNQGASNQPQHF. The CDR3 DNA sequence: TGTGCCAGTAGGAATCAGGGGGCCTCCAATCAGCCCCAGCATTTT.

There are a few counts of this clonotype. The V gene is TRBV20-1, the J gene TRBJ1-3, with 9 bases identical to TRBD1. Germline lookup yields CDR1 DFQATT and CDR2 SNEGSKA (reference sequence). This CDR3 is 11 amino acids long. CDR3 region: CGTGSGNTIYF. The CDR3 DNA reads TGCGGGACAGGGTCTGGAAACACCATATATTTT.

DNA of the CDR3: TGTGCCAGTAGTACCCTCGCGGGAGGCCTCCACTTT. Translated, it gives CASSTLAGGLHF. This rearrangement joins TRBV19 to TRBJ1-6, with D unclear. V gave up 4 bases and J gave up 15 bases, with 13 bases separating them. This CDR3 has 12 amino acids. The germline V gene has CDR1 LNHDA and CDR2 SQIVND (reference sequence).

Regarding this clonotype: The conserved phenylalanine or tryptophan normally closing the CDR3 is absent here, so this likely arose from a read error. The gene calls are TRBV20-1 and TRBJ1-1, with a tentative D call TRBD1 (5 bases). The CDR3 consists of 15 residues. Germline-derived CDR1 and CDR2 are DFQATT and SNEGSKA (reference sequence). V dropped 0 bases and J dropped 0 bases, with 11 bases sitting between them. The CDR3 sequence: CSAREAGRLNTEAFL. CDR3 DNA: TGCAGTGCTAGAGAGGCAGGGCGCTTGAACACTGAAGCTTTCCTT.